These 24 T cell receptor beta chains came from one sample sequenced in a study of blood T cell repertoires in COVID-19 (TCRdb year 2020). Library preparation was by the immunoSEQ multiplex PCR assay. Imported from immuneACCESS, the table was reduced by TCRdb to in-frame sequences with V and J called. These copies leave out some clones; in studies compared against another copy, an unresolved V gene accounts for under half, and the cause of the remainder is not known. For this sample the table gives 100,000 or so clones, of which approximately 93% were detected only once. Of the sample, 0.97% falls within the top ten clones. The sequenced material came from peripheral blood. Source of these receptors: a man in his sixties with acute or convalescent COVID-19.

As regards this clone: Compared with germline, one end of the junction differs, possibly owing to a read error. The rearrangement uses TRBV19 and TRBJ2-1, with 8 bases identical to TRBD2. The CDR3 length is 14 residues. Germline values: CDR1 LNHDA, CDR2 SQIVND (reference sequence). The CDR3 DNA is TGTGCCAGTAGTACCCAGCGGGAGTACAGTGAGCAGTTCTTC. Protein product: CASSTQREYSEQFF.

The chain joins TRBV11-2 to TRBJ1-2; 7 nucleotides agree with TRBD1. Germline assignment: CDR1 SGHAT and CDR2 FQNNGV. V lost 5 bases and J lost 2; bases outside the gene matches: 5. The CDR3 is 14 amino acids. The CDR3 protein is CASSPDRINYGYTF. The CDR3 bases are TGTGCCAGCAGCCCGGACAGGATAAACTATGGCTACACCTTC.

V usage is TRBV18 and J usage is TRBJ2-2; D ambiguous. CDR3 length: 14 residues. Germline loops: CDR1 KGHSH, CDR2 LQKENI. The V end was cut by 3 bases, the J end by 1 base, with 6 bases between. CDR3 in DNA: TGTGCCAGCTCACCGACAAGGAACACCGGGGAGCTGTTTTTT. It encodes CASSPTRNTGELFF.

The chain recombines TRBV7-9 with TRBJ1-1; D perhaps matches TRBD1 (5 bases). V was clipped by 2 bases and J by 5 bases, with 12 bases between them. The CDR3 consists of 14 residues. Per the germline V gene, CDR1 is SEHNR and CDR2 is FQNEAQ (reference sequence). CDR3 nucleotides: TGTGCCAGCAGCTTACAAGACAGTAGGACTGAAGCTTTCTTT. It is translated as CASSLQDSRTEAFF.

This clone was counted once. The rearrangement uses TRBV5-1 and TRBJ1-6, with no clear D. Germline loops: CDR1 SGHRS, CDR2 YFSETQ. The CDR3 runs to 14 residues. The germline V and J ends were trimmed by 2 bases and 5 bases, with 8 bases remaining between them. The CDR3 bases are TGCGCCAGCAGCTTAACATCACATAATTCACCCCTCCACTTT. This sequence encodes CASSLTSHNSPLHF.

The chain combines TRBV6-2 or TRBV6-3 with TRBJ2-1, with 15 bases aligning to TRBD2. Germline-derived CDR1 and CDR2 are MNHEY and SVGEGT. CDR3 size: 18 residues. V trimming: 2 bases; J trimming: 11 bases; junction bases outside the gene matches: 13. CDR3 coding DNA: TGTGCCAGCAGTTACCAGGGACTAGCGGGAGGTCCTACAATGAAGCAGTTCTTC. This codes for CASSYQGLAGGPTMKQFF.

This chain links TRBV24-1 with TRBJ2-5; 9 nucleotides align to TRBD2. In germline, CDR1 is KGHDR, CDR2 SFDVKD. The CDR3 length is 14 residues. V shed 4 bases and J 4 bases; nucleotides not matched to a gene: 3. CDR3 sequence reads: CATSDPTSGETQYF. The CDR3 bases are TGTGCCACCAGTGACCCGACTAGCGGAGAGACCCAGTACTTC.

The chain uses TRBV5-5 and TRBJ2-1; 8 bases match TRBD2. Germline-derived CDR1 and CDR2 are SGHKS and YYEKEE (reference sequence). There are 15 residues in the CDR3. The V segment lost 4 bases and the J segment 8 bases; nucleotides outside the gene matches: 11. The CDR3 DNA sequence: TGTGCCAGCAGCCCACCGATAGCGGGATATTATGAGCAGTTCTTC. Amino acids: CASSPPIAGYYEQFF. Together with reference TRBV5-5 and TRBJ2-1, the CDR3 gives the full variable domain: DAGVTQSPTHLIKTRGQQVTLRCSPISGHKSVSWYQQVLGQGPQFIFQYYEKEERGRGNFPDRFSARQFPNYSSELNVNALLLGDSALYLCASSPPIAGYYEQFFGPGTRLTVL.

This chain uses TRBV6-5 with TRBJ2-2; a weak D match, TRBD2 (5 bases). The CDR3 covers 15 residues. Between the trimmed V and J ends, which lost 6 bases and 5 bases, there was a span of 16 bases. Germline CDR1 reads MNHEY; CDR2 reads SVGAGI. The CDR3 DNA reads as TGTGCCAGCAGCTTACTCGAACCGGGGACCGGGGAGCTGTTTTTT. Its protein is CASSLLEPGTGELFF.

V usage is TRBV19 and J usage is TRBJ2-7, with TRBD1 matching over 12 bases. Germline values: CDR1 LNHDA, CDR2 SQIVND (reference sequence). The CDR3 is 16 amino acids. V was clipped by 4 bases and J by 4 bases; unmatched bases: 8. The CDR3 sequence: CASSTYRDRGRYEQYF. For the CDR3, the DNA is TGTGCCAGTAGTACCTACCGGGACAGGGGGCGGTACGAGCAGTACTTC.

The V call is TRBV29-1, the J call TRBJ2-1; tentative D call: TRBD2 (6 bases). V was cut by 7 bases and J by 5 bases, with 12 bases left in between. CDR1 is SQVTM, CDR2 ANQGSEA, per germline. The CDR3 runs 12 residues. The CDR3, as DNA: TGCAGCGGGTCCAGACTAGACAATGAGCAGTTCTTC. Translating it yields CSGSRLDNEQFF.

The chain links TRBV4-1 to TRBJ1-2; 7 nucleotides match TRBD1. The CDR3 runs to 15 residues. V shed 2 bases and J 6 bases; nucleotides not matched to a gene: 9. Germline values: CDR1 MGHRA, CDR2 YSYEKL. CDR3 protein: CASSQQGGDLDGYTF. The DNA of the CDR3 is TGCGCCAGCAGCCAACAGGGGGGTGACCTGGATGGCTACACCTTC.

The chain uses TRBV12-3 or TRBV12-4 and TRBJ2-7; 7 bases are a match to TRBD1. The CDR3 has 13 amino acids. V gave up 6 bases and J gave up 6 bases; unmatched junction bases: 8. The CDR3 DNA reads TGTGCCAGCAGCCTAAACAGGGGTTCCGAGCAGTACGTC. Translating it yields CASSLNRGSEQYV.

The rearrangement uses TRBV2 and TRBJ2-7, with TRBD2 as a possible D gene (6 bases). The CDR3 consists of 15 residues. The germline V gene has CDR1 SNHLY and CDR2 FYNNEI. V was cut by 5 bases and J by 5 bases, with 19 bases left in between. CDR3: CASSTRLGGRNEQYF. CDR3 nucleotides: TGTGCCAGCAGTACCCGACTAGGCGGTAGGAACGAGCAGTACTTC.

This clone was found once. This chain links TRBV6-8 with TRBJ2-5; 7 nucleotides match TRBD1. The CDR3 contains 16 residues. The ends lost 7 bases at V and 7 bases at J; junction bases unmatched: 18. The germline V gene encodes CDR1 MNHGY and CDR2 SAAAGT. This CDR3 is CASTAGDRVFCGTQYF. CDR3 bases: TGTGCCAGCACCGCTGGCGACAGGGTGTTCTGTGGGACCCAGTACTTC.

The rearrangement joins TRBV6-5 to TRBJ2-3, with TRBD2 as a possible D gene (7 bases). The length of the CDR3 is 13 residues. Germline V lookup: CDR1 MNHEY, CDR2 SVGAGI. The V and J ends lost 6 bases and 3 bases respectively, with 10 bases between them. CDR3 DNA: TGTGCCAGCAGCGGGGGGCTGACAGATACGCAGTATTTT. Amino acids: CASSGGLTDTQYF.

This chain connects TRBV3-1 (or the pseudogene TRBV3-2) to TRBJ2-1, with 8 nucleotides matching TRBD2. Per the germline V gene, CDR1 is LGHDT and CDR2 is YNNKEL (reference sequence). This CDR3 contains 17 residues. After removal of 2 bases from V and 8 bases from J, the junction contained 14 bases not matched to a gene. CDR3 DNA sequence: TGTGCCAGCAGCCAAAGCCCGGGACTAGATATTTTCGATGAGCAGTTCTTC. Its translation is CASSQSPGLDIFDEQFF.

The chain combines TRBV5-5 with TRBJ2-7; perhaps TRBD2 as D (6 bases). Trimming stripped 1 base from V and 4 bases from J, with 15 bases between. CDR3 length: 15 amino acids. Germline CDR1 is SGHKS and CDR2 is YYEKEE (reference sequence). CDR3 protein: CASSLSIAEGYEQYV. The CDR3 bases are TGTGCCAGCAGCTTGTCGATAGCGGAGGGTTACGAGCAGTACGTC.

The rearrangement links TRBV2 to TRBJ2-1; 10 bases map to TRBD2. Germline-derived CDR1 and CDR2 are SNHLY and FYNNEI. V was clipped by 5 bases and J by 2 bases; unmatched bases: 3. The CDR3 is 15 amino acids. CDR3 amino acids: CASSSGTSAYNEQFF. The CDR3 DNA is TGTGCCAGCAGTTCCGGGACTAGCGCCTACAATGAGCAGTTCTTC.

The chain is built from TRBV9 and TRBJ1-4; no firm D call. Germline CDR1 is SGDLS and CDR2 is YYNGEE. The CDR3 is 16 amino acids. V dropped 3 bases and J dropped 4 bases, with 16 bases sitting between them. CDR3: CASSAPDGDFNEKLFF. The CDR3 coding sequence is TGTGCCAGCAGCGCACCGGACGGGGATTTTAATGAAAAACTGTTTTTT. Based on the CDR3 plus reference TRBV9 and TRBJ1-4, the full variable domain is DSGVTQTPKHLITATGQRVTLRCSPRSGDLSVYWYQQSLDQGLQFLIQYYNGEERAKGNILERFSAQQFPDLHSELNLSSLELGDSALYFCASSAPDGDFNEKLFFGSGTQLSVL.

The rearrangement uses TRBV11-1 and TRBJ2-1; 7 nucleotides align to TRBD2. CDR3 length equals 15 residues. V lost 5 bases to trimming and J lost 4 bases; unmatched junction nucleotides: 8. Germline CDR1 is SGHAT and CDR2 is FQDESV (reference sequence). The CDR3 is CASSRGGEGYNEQFF. The CDR3 bases are TGTGCCAGCAGCCGCGGAGGGGAGGGGTACAATGAGCAGTTCTTC.

The rearrangement links TRBV6-4 to TRBJ2-5; D unclear. This CDR3 region has 13 residues. From germline, CDR1 is MRHNA and CDR2 SNTAGT. Trimming removed 4 bases at V and 1 base at J, with 7 bases between. The CDR3 DNA reads as TGTGCCAGCAGTGTTAACAGCCAAGAGACCCAGTACTTC. Translation gives CASSVNSQETQYF.

The chain uses TRBV10-3 and TRBJ2-3; D uncertain. The CDR3 spans 13 residues. V was trimmed by 4 bases and J by 2 bases, leaving 7 bases between them. CDR1 and CDR2 from the germline V gene are ENHRY and SYGVKD. The CDR3 reads CAISAKITDTQYF. The CDR3, as DNA: TGTGCCATCAGTGCTAAGATCACAGATACGCAGTATTTT.

V and J are TRBV2 and TRBJ1-5; 8 nucleotides match TRBD1. This CDR3 is built from 16 residues. V trimming: 1 base; J trimming: 6 bases; junction bases outside the gene matches: 8. CDR1 and CDR2 (germline): SNHLY, FYNNEI. This chain's CDR3 is CASSEESAGGGQPQHF. The CDR3 DNA is TGTGCCAGCAGTGAAGAATCCGCAGGGGGCGGTCAGCCCCAGCATTTT.